The 12 T cell receptor beta chains in this list originate from one sample, sequenced in a study of CD8 T cells in ankylosing spondylitis. TCRdb ran MiXCR on the 5' RACE reads and lists one entry per CDR3 protein. Of approximately 290,000 distinct CDR3 sequences listed, around 21% are singletons. The sequenced sample consisted of blood, either unsorted or a sorted T cell fraction (not recorded which). The receptors originated from a female donor with ankylosing spondylitis or in good health (not recorded which).

This clonotype has ten or more counts. The rearrangement links TRBV27 to TRBJ1-2; TRBD1 is a possible D gene (5 bases). V lost 6 bases to trimming and J lost 6 bases, with 14 bases between them. The CDR3 has 13 residues. CDR1 MNHEY and CDR2 SMNVEV come from the germline V gene (reference sequence). The CDR3 sequence is CASRRQGTDGYTF. DNA for the CDR3: TGTGCCAGCAGACGCCAGGGCACCGATGGCTACACCTTC.

This clonotype was picked up a small number of times. The chain is built from TRBV5-1 and TRBJ2-6, with 9 bases lining up with TRBD1. This CDR3 has 18 amino acids. V lost 4 bases to trimming and J lost 0 bases; unmatched junction nucleotides: 8. The germline V gene encodes CDR1 SGHRS and CDR2 YFSETQ. The CDR3 region has the DNA TGCGCCAGCAGCGGGGACAGGGAATTTGCCTCTGGGGCCAACGTCCTGACTTTC. Its protein is CASSGDREFASGANVLTF.

The chain recombines TRBV24-1 with TRBJ2-7; TRBD1 aligns across 10 bases. The germline CDR1 and CDR2 sequences are KGHDR and SFDVKD. V was pared by 5 bases and J by 3 bases, with 6 bases of the junction left unmatched. The CDR3 is made up of 15 amino acids. The CDR3 region is CATSVGDRGLYEQYF. The CDR3, as DNA: TGTGCCACCAGTGTTGGGGACAGGGGCCTCTACGAGCAGTACTTC.

The chain combines TRBV7-6 with TRBJ2-3, with D perhaps assigned TRBD1 or TRBD2 (5 bases each). The germline V gene has CDR1 SGHVS and CDR2 FNYEAQ. Trimming took 3 bases from V and 1 from J, leaving 11 bases between them. This CDR3 has 15 amino acids. The DNA of the CDR3 is TGTGCCAGCAGCTTGGGGACCTTCGGCACAGATACGCAGTATTTT. It codes for CASSLGTFGTDTQYF. Complete variable domain (other parts from reference TRBV7-6 and TRBJ2-3): GAGVSQSPRYKVTKRGQDVALRCDPISGHVSLYWYRQALGQGPEFLTYFNYEAQQDKSGLPNDRFSAERPEGSISTLTIQRTEQRDSAMYRCASSLGTFGTDTQYFGPGTRLTVL.

The V gene is TRBV5-6, the J gene TRBJ2-1; the D gene is possibly TRBD2 (5 bases). CDR1 is SGHDT and CDR2 is YYEEEE in the germline V gene. Trimming left V 4 bases short and J 8 bases short, with 13 bases between. The CDR3 has 13 residues. CDR3 region: CASSRGRRDEQFF. In DNA form, the CDR3 reads TGTGCCAGCAGCCGCGGGCGGCGGGATGAGCAGTTCTTC.

This clonotype was observed a handful of times. The gene calls are TRBV7-2 and TRBJ1-4; no definite D call. The CDR3 is 14 amino acids. The ends were cut back, 2 bases at V and 0 bases at J, with 4 bases in the middle. Germline V gene data show CDR1 as SGHTA and CDR2 as FQGNSA. CDR3: CASSLNPTNEKLFF. The CDR3 DNA is TGTGCCAGCAGCTTAAACCCAACTAATGAAAAACTGTTTTTT.

There are many counts of this clonotype. The chain couples TRBV12-3 or TRBV12-4 to TRBJ1-3; D not certain. The CDR3 totals 14 residues. V lost 5 bases to trimming and J lost 0 bases, with 8 bases between them. The CDR3 region is CASSPGSSGNTIYF. DNA for the CDR3: TGTGCCAGCAGTCCCGGTAGCTCTGGAAACACCATATATTTT.

The V gene is TRBV11-2, the J gene TRBJ2-3; the D call may be TRBD1 or TRBD2 (5 bases each). The length of the CDR3 is 16 residues. From germline, CDR1 is SGHAT and CDR2 FQNNGV. V lost 5 bases to trimming and J lost 2 bases, with 17 bases between them. The CDR3 loop is CASSPLRGAHTDTQYF. CDR3 bases: TGTGCCAGCAGCCCGCTTAGGGGAGCCCACACAGATACGCAGTATTTT. The full variable domain, completed using reference TRBV11-2 and TRBJ2-3, is EAGVAQSPRYKIIEKRQSVAFWCNPISGHATLYWYQQILGQGPKLLIQFQNNGVVDDSQLPKDRFSAERLKGVDSTLKIQPAKLEDSAVYLCASSPLRGAHTDTQYFGPGTRLTVL.

This clonotype was recorded many times. The chain couples TRBV7-8 to TRBJ2-7; D gene uncertain. The V and J ends lost 2 bases and 6 bases respectively, with 20 bases between them. CDR3 length equals 16 residues. Germline CDR1 and CDR2: SGHVS and FQNEAQ. This CDR3 is CASSLQWSYTNAEQYF. DNA for the CDR3: TGTGCCAGCAGCTTACAGTGGAGTTATACGAACGCCGAGCAGTACTTC.

This clonotype was counted many times. This sequence joins TRBV9 and TRBJ2-3, with D perhaps TRBD2 (7 bases). CDR1 and CDR2 from the germline V gene are SGDLS and YYNGEE. This CDR3 spans 17 amino acids. The ends were cut back, 0 bases at V and 4 bases at J, with 18 bases in the middle. This chain's CDR3 is CASSVVIGGGPSDTQYF. The CDR3 nucleotides are TGTGCCAGCAGCGTAGTAATAGGGGGAGGGCCTTCAGATACGCAGTATTTT.

The V call is TRBV4-3, the J call TRBJ2-7; TRBD2 matches 9 bases. V shed 5 bases, J shed 0 bases, and the junction held 5 bases outside the gene matches. CDR1 is LGHNA, CDR2 YSLEER, per germline. This CDR3 contains 15 residues. CDR3 sequence: CASSVTSGYSYEQYF. The DNA for the CDR3 is TGCGCCAGCAGCGTCACTAGCGGGTACTCCTACGAGCAGTACTTC.

This clonotype was detected only a few times. This chain connects TRBV5-1 to TRBJ2-5; 11 nucleotides line up with TRBD1. Per germline, CDR1 SGHRS and CDR2 YFSETQ. J was trimmed by 4 bases and V by 3 bases; bases with no gene match: 2. The CDR3 sequence is 14 residues long. CDR3: CASSWGQGVETQYF. The CDR3 DNA follows: TGCGCCAGCAGCTGGGGACAGGGGGTAGAGACCCAGTACTTC. Together with reference TRBV5-1 and TRBJ2-5, the CDR3 gives the full variable domain: KAGVTQTPRYLIKTRGQQVTLSCSPISGHRSVSWYQQTPGQGLQFLFEYFSETQRNKGNFPGRFSGRQFSNSRSEMNVSTLELGDSALYLCASSWGQGVETQYFGPGTRLLVL.